This is a list of T cell receptor beta chains from one sample in a study of T-cell memory formation after mild COVID-19. TCRdb independently ran MiXCR on the 5' RACE reads; one entry per CDR3 protein. The table includes about 410,000 distinct CDR3 sequences, 23% detected once. What was sequenced was PBMCs or a T cell subset sorted from them (not recorded which). The receptors shown here come from an adult woman who had mild COVID-19 (a few samples of this study predate the infection). Cell type and time point are not known. Both conserved end residues are part of each CDR3. A D gene is named only where the DNA matches it firmly. Expanded clones get a size class; other rows say once, few or many, or leave the size out.

>TRBJ2-5|TRBV20-1|-|-
CSARESGKETQYF
TGCAGTGCTAGAGAATCGGGGAAGGAGACCCAGTACTTC
>TRBJ2-7|TRBV7-3|TRBD2|-
CASSLLGGTGLYEQYF
TGTGCCAGCAGCTTACTGGGGGGGACCGGACTCTACGAGCAGTACTTC
>TRBJ2-3|TRBV20-1|TRBD2|few
CSATEGLAGGQDTQYF
TGCAGTGCTACGGAGGGACTAGCGGGGGGGCAAGATACGCAGTATTTT
>TRBJ2-3|TRBV15|TRBD1|-
CATLEGARTDTQYF
TGTGCCACCCTCGAGGGGGCACGAACAGATACGCAGTATTTT
>TRBJ2-1|TRBV23-1|-|few
CASSPAEVEQFF
TGCGCCAGCAGTCCGGCGGAGGTTGAGCAGTTCTTC
>TRBJ2-1|TRBV29-1|-|few
CSVEVIQRRQGGLGVYNEQFF
TGCAGCGTTGAAGTAATACAGAGGAGACAGGGAGGACTCGGGGTCTACAATGAGCAGTTCTTC
>TRBJ2-2|TRBV29-1|TRBD1|few
CSVGSGGNTGELFF
TGCAGCGTTGGTTCAGGGGGAAACACCGGGGAGCTGTTTTTT
>TRBJ2-3|TRBV5-1|-|-
CASSLEGRPTDTQYF
TGCGCCAGCAGCTTGGAGGGCAGACCCACAGATACGCAGTATTTT
>TRBJ1-1|TRBV7-9|-|-
CASSLNTGGGTEAFF
TGTGCCAGCAGCTTAAACACGGGAGGGGGCACTGAAGCTTTCTTT
>TRBJ2-2|TRBV4-1|-|-
CASSQEGGSMAGELFF
TGCGCCAGCAGCCAAGAGGGCGGGTCAATGGCCGGGGAGCTGTTTTTT
>TRBJ2-3|TRBV7-2|-|few
CASSLQSASVPDTQYF
TGTGCCAGCAGCCTTCAATCCGCATCCGTCCCAGATACGCAGTATTTT
>TRBJ2-1|TRBV7-2|-|-
CASSLRLQLTNEQFF
TGTGCCAGCAGCCTAAGGCTACAGCTCACCAATGAGCAGTTCTTC
>TRBJ2-7|TRBV12-3/TRBV12-4|-|-
CASSQTSNTYSYEQYF
TGTGCCAGCAGCCAAACTAGTAACACCTACTCCTACGAGCAGTACTTC
>TRBJ2-1|TRBV11-2|TRBD2|-
CASSFGLAGVYNEQFF
TGTGCCAGCAGCTTCGGGCTAGCGGGAGTTTACAATGAGCAGTTCTTC
>TRBJ2-7|TRBV15|-|-
CATSRGDSFYEQYF
TGTGCCACCAGCAGAGGCGACAGTTTCTACGAGCAGTACTTC
>TRBJ1-2|TRBV6-5|-|-
CASSSRLGTNYGYTF
TGTGCCAGCAGCTCAAGACTTGGGACTAACTATGGCTACACCTTC
>TRBJ2-5|TRBV20-1|TRBD2|-
CSAQSGAWVETQYF
TGCAGTGCCCAGAGCGGGGCCTGGGTGGAGACCCAGTACTTC
>TRBJ2-1|TRBV5-5|-|-
CASSTWDSYNEQFF
TGTGCCAGCAGCACCTGGGACTCCTACAATGAGCAGTTCTTC
>TRBJ1-6|TRBV14|-|few
CASSQDYRNNSPLHF
TGTGCCAGCAGCCAAGATTACAGGAATAATTCACCCCTCCACTTT
>TRBJ2-5|TRBV12-3/TRBV12-4|-|-
CASSLSPTEETQYF
TGTGCCAGCAGTTTATCGCCGACAGAAGAGACCCAGTACTTC
>TRBJ2-3|TRBV7-6|-|-
CASSLGSVSVTDTQYF
TGTGCCAGCAGCTTAGGCTCCGTCTCGGTCACAGATACGCAGTATTTT
>TRBJ2-2|TRBV6-1|TRBD2|few
CAIKSAGQVNTGELFF
TGTGCCATCAAATCAGCGGGGCAGGTGAACACCGGGGAGCTGTTTTTT
>TRBJ1-6|TRBV5-3|-|-
CASGCQNSPLHF
TGTGCCAGTGGTTGCCAGAATTCACCCCTCCACTTT
>TRBJ2-3|TRBV10-3|TRBD2|few
CASGLATTDTQYF
TGTGCCTCGGGACTAGCGACCACAGATACGCAGTATTTT
>TRBJ2-7|TRBV2|TRBD2|-
CASSPQGLAGTYEQYF
TGTGCCAGCAGTCCTCAGGGACTAGCGGGTACCTACGAGCAGTACTTC
>TRBJ1-1|TRBV5-4|-|-
CASSLAHRGDTEAFF
TGTGCCAGCAGCTTGGCCCATCGTGGGGACACTGAAGCTTTCTTT
>TRBJ2-7|TRBV10-3|TRBD2|many
CAVGAGGSSYEQYF
TGTGCCGTCGGAGCGGGAGGGAGCTCCTACGAGCAGTACTTC
>TRBJ2-1|TRBV12-3/TRBV12-4|TRBD1|few
CASSSPDRGSSGGQFF
TGTGCCAGCAGTTCACCGGACAGGGGCTCCTCAGGGGGGCAGTTCTTC
>TRBJ2-5|TRBV24-1|TRBD2|few
CATSDPTGLQETQYF
TGTGCCACCAGTGATCCCACGGGACTACAAGAGACCCAGTACTTC
>TRBJ2-1|TRBV2|-|-
CASSDPSDTFVYNEQFF
TGTGCCAGCAGTGATCCCTCCGACACCTTCGTTTACAATGAGCAGTTCTTC
>TRBJ1-1|TRBV7-9|-|-
CASSRVGRHLNTEAFF
TGTGCCAGCAGTAGAGTCGGACGGCACCTGAACACTGAAGCTTTCTTT
>TRBJ2-7|TRBV5-5|TRBD1|few
CASSQGQGRLGLYEQYF
TGTGCCAGCAGCCAGGGACAGGGGAGGTTGGGATTATACGAGCAGTACTTC
>TRBJ1-1|TRBV7-6|TRBD1|-
CASSSGQGALGTEAFF
TGTGCCAGCAGCTCGGGACAGGGGGCGCTGGGCACTGAAGCTTTCTTT
>TRBJ2-7|TRBV7-9|TRBD1|-
CASSSGQVGVDEQYF
TGTGCCAGCAGCTCGGGACAGGTAGGAGTCGACGAGCAGTACTTC
>TRBJ2-1|TRBV6-5|-|-
CASRPSGVPYNEQFF
TGTGCCAGCAGGCCATCGGGGGTCCCCTACAATGAGCAGTTCTTC
>TRBJ1-2|TRBV14|-|once
CASSQESRGGYGYTF
TGTGCCAGCAGCCAAGAGAGTCGGGGAGGCTATGGCTACACCTTC
>TRBJ2-6|TRBV24-1|TRBD1|-
CATSDPQGTGANVLTF
TGTGCCACCAGTGATCCACAGGGGACCGGGGCCAACGTCCTGACTTTC
>TRBJ2-1|TRBV29-1|-|many
CSVRGKSSYNEQFF
TGCAGCGTCCGGGGGAAGAGCTCCTACAATGAGCAGTTCTTC
>TRBJ2-4|TRBV20-1|TRBD2|few
CSSGRGNIQYF
TGCAGTTCAGGGAGGGGAAACATTCAGTACTTC
>TRBJ1-2|TRBV15|-|-
CATSRDRSNYGYTF
TGTGCCACCAGCAGAGACAGATCTAACTATGGCTACACCTTC
>TRBJ2-3|TRBV29-1|-|-
CSVEFQRSTDTQYF
TGCAGCGTTGAGTTCCAGCGGAGCACAGATACGCAGTATTTT
>TRBJ2-7|TRBV14|-|few
CASSQGGIGQNEQYF
TGTGCCAGCAGCCAAGGGGGAATTGGACAAAACGAGCAGTACTTC
>TRBJ1-1|TRBV20-1|-|few
CSARRHPEAFF
TGCAGTGCTAGACGACACCCTGAAGCTTTCTTT
>TRBJ2-5|TRBV20-1|TRBD2|-
CSARGAGGAGTQYF
TGCAGTGCTAGAGGGGCCGGGGGGGCCGGGACCCAGTACTTC
>TRBJ1-2|TRBV10-3|-|few
CAISEETGYGYTF
TGTGCCATCAGTGAGGAGACAGGTTATGGCTACACCTTC
>TRBJ1-3|TRBV12-3/TRBV12-4|-|-
CASSPSGMSGNTIYF
TGTGCCAGCAGCCCATCAGGGATGTCTGGAAACACCATATATTTT
>TRBJ2-7|TRBV12-3/TRBV12-4|TRBD2|-
CASNSRPTGGYF
TGTGCCAGCAACTCGCGCCCAACGGGGGGGTACTTC
>TRBJ2-3|TRBV20-1|TRBD2|few
CSATSSGGATDTQYF
TGCAGTGCTACTTCTAGCGGGGGAGCCACAGATACGCAGTATTTT
>TRBJ2-5|TRBV28|TRBD2|few
CASRAGTTETQYF
TGTGCCAGCAGAGCTGGGACTACGGAGACCCAGTACTTC
>TRBJ2-7|TRBV4-3|-|-
CASSSGSSEQYF
TGCGCCAGCAGCTCCGGGAGCAGCGAGCAGTACTTC
>TRBJ1-2|TRBV19|-|-
CASKKPHRGVAGYTF
TGTGCCAGTAAAAAACCCCATCGGGGGGTGGCTGGCTACACCTTC
>TRBJ2-1|TRBV7-3|-|-
CASSPFSAGDNEQFF
TGTGCCAGCAGCCCATTCTCTGCAGGGGATAATGAGCAGTTCTTC
>TRBJ2-2|TRBV3-1|-|few
CASSQGHSYTGELFF
TGTGCCAGCAGCCAAGGACACAGCTACACCGGGGAGCTGTTTTTT
>TRBJ2-3|TRBV7-2|TRBD2|many
CASSPMRRGLGDTQYF
TGTGCCAGCAGCCCTATGAGGCGGGGGTTAGGAGATACGCAGTATTTT
>TRBJ1-4|TRBV3-1|-|-
CASSQERQGGEKLFF
TGTGCCAGCAGCCAAGAAAGGCAGGGTGGTGAAAAACTGTTTTTT
>TRBJ2-5|TRBV6-6|-|few
CASSYGLETQYF
TGTGCCAGCAGTTACGGTTTGGAGACCCAGTACTTC
>TRBJ2-5|TRBV7-6|TRBD2|few
CASSLQRRGGGRETQYF
TGTGCCAGCAGCTTACAACGGCGCGGGGGAGGCAGAGAGACCCAGTACTTC